This T cell receptor (beta chain) comes out of a study of post-analysis software for immune sequencing data. Study findings and constraints: Higher frequency in patients than in controls was seen for roughly five TRBV segments, with TRBV5-6, TRBV5-1 and TRBV20-1 among them.

cDNA libraries of TCR beta carried unique molecular identifiers. Each CDR3 protein gets one entry after TCRdb re-called the PCR reads with MiXCR. The sample lists hundreds of thousands of distinct CDR3 sequences; 55% to 70% were seen once. In regard to this clonotype: Its antigen is not known.

Germline V gene data show CDR1 as LGHDT and CDR2 as YNNKEL (reference sequence). The CDR3 loop spans 15 amino acids. V lost 0 bases and J 0 bases, leaving 8 bases between the germline ends. This sequence originates from a girl aged 2 to 10 with multiple sclerosis. Sequenced sample: blood. The rearrangement joins TRBV3-1 to TRBJ1-2; D is possibly TRBD1 (5 bases). The CDR3 nucleotides read TGTGCCAGCAGCCAAGAGTCGGGGGCTAACTATGGCTACACCTTC. Translated, it gives CASSQESGANYGYTF.